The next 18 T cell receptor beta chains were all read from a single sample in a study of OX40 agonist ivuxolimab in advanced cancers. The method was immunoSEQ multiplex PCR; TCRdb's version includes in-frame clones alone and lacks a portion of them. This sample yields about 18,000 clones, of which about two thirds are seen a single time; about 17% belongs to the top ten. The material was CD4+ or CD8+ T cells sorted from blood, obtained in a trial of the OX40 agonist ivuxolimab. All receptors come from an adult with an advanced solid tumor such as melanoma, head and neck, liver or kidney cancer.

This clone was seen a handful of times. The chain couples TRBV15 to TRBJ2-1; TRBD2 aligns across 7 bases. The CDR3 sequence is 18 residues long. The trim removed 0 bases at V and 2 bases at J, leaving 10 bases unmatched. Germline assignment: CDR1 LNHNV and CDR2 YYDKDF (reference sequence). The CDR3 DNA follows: TGTGCCACCAGCAGAGACCGCTCCGAGGGAGGGCCCTACAATGAGCAGTTCTTC. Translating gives CATSRDRSEGGPYNEQFF.

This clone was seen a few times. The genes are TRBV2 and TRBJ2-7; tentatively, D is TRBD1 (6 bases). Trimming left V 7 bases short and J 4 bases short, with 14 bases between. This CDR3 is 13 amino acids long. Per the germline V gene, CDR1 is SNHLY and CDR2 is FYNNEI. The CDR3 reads CASNAGAVYEQYF. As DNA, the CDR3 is TGTGCCAGCAACGCAGGGGCCGTATACGAGCAGTACTTC.

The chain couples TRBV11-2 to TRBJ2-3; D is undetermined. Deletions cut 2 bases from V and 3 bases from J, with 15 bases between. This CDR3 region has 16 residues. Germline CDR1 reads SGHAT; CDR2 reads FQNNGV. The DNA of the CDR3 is TGTGCCAGCAGCTTACTAGGCAGGCCTTCTACAGATACGCAGTATTTT. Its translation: CASSLLGRPSTDTQYF. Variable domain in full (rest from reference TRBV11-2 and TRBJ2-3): EAGVAQSPRYKIIEKRQSVAFWCNPISGHATLYWYQQILGQGPKLLIQFQNNGVVDDSQLPKDRFSAERLKGVDSTLKIQPAKLEDSAVYLCASSLLGRPSTDTQYFGPGTRLTVL.

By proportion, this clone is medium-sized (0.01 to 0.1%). Here the CDR3 reads CASSEYAWVEAFF. The CDR3 nucleotides are TGTGCCAGCAGTGAATATGCGTGGGTTGAAGCTTTCTTT. The chain uses TRBV6-1 and TRBJ1-1, with D unclear. Per germline, CDR1 MNHNS and CDR2 SASEGT. The germline V and J ends were trimmed by 2 bases and 7 bases, with 11 bases remaining between them. This CDR3 spans 13 amino acids.

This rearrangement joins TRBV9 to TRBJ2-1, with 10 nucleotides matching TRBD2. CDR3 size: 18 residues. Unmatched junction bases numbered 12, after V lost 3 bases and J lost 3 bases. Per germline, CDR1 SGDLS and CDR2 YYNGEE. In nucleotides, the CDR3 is TGTGCCAGCAGCGCCTCTCCCCTAGCGGGGGTACGCTACAATGAGCAGTTCTTC. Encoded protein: CASSASPLAGVRYNEQFF.

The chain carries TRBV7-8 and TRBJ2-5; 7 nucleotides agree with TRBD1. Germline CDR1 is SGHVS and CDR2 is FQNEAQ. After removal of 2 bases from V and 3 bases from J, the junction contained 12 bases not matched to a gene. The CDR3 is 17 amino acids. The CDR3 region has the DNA TGTGCCAGCAGCTTACCGCGACAGGGCTTATTGGAAGAGACCCAGTACTTC. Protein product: CASSLPRQGLLEETQYF.

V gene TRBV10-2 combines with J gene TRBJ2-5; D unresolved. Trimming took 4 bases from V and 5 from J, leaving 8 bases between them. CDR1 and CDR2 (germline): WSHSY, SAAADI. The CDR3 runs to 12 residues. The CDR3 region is CASSGIEETQYF. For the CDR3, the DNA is TGCGCCAGCAGTGGGATTGAGGAGACCCAGTACTTC.

CDR3 loop: CASSAGQASGEQYF. DNA of the CDR3: TGTGCCAGTAGTGCCGGGCAGGCCTCGGGAGAGCAGTACTTC. The V call is TRBV19, the J call TRBJ2-7; D is perhaps TRBD2 (5 bases). Germline CDR1 LNHDA, CDR2 SQIVND (reference sequence). The CDR3 has 14 residues. V was trimmed by 5 bases and J by 7 bases, leaving 18 bases between them.

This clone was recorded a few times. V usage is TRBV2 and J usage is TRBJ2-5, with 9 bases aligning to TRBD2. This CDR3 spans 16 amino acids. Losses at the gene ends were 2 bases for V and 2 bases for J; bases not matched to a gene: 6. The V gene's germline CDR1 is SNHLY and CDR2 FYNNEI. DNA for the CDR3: TGTGCCAGCAGTGAAATTGGTAGCGGGAGACAAGAGACCCAGTACTTC. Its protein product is CASSEIGSGRQETQYF. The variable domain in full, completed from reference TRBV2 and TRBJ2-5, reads EPEVTQTPSHQVTQMGQEVILRCVPISNHLYFYWYRQILGQKVEFLVSFYNNEISEKSEIFDDQFSVERPDGSNFTLKIRSTKLEDSAMYFCASSEIGSGRQETQYFGPGTRLLVL.

The CDR3 here is CAITSGGSSYNEQFF. DNA for the CDR3: TGTGCCATAACTAGCGGGGGCAGCTCCTACAATGAGCAGTTCTTC. This rearrangement joins TRBV10-3 to TRBJ2-1; 11 nucleotides align to TRBD2. The CDR3 extends over 15 amino acids. V dropped 9 bases and J dropped 0; count of bases not matched to a gene: 4. Looked up from germline, CDR1 is ENHRY and CDR2 is SYGVKD.

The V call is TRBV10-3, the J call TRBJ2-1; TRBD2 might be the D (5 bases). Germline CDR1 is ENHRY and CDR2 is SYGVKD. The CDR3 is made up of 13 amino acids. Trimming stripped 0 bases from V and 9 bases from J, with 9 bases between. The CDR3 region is CAISESSEGEQFF. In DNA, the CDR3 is TGTGCCATCAGTGAGTCAAGTGAGGGTGAGCAGTTCTTC.

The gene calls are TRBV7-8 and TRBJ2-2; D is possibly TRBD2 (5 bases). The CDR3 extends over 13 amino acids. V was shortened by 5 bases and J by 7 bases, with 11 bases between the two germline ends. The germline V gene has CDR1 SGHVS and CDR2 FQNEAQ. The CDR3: CASSPMAGGELFF. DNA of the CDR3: TGTGCCAGCAGCCCCATGGCGGGCGGGGAGCTGTTTTTT.

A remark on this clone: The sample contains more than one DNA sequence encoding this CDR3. This CDR3 is CAWRRPYYEQYF. CDR3 DNA: TGTGCCTGGAGGCGTCCCTACTACGAGCAGTACTTC. This rearrangement joins TRBV30 to TRBJ2-7; D is unclear. Between the trimmed V and J ends, which lost 3 bases and 3 bases, there was a span of 9 bases. The CDR3 is made up of 12 amino acids. The germline CDR1 and CDR2 sequences are GTSNPN and SVGIG (reference sequence).

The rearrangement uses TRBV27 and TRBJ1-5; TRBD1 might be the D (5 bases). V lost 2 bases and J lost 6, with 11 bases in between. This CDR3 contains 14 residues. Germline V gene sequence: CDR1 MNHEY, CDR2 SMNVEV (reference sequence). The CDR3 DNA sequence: TGTGCCAGCAGTTTACTGGGGCTGGGTCAGCCCCAGCATTTT. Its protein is CASSLLGLGQPQHF.

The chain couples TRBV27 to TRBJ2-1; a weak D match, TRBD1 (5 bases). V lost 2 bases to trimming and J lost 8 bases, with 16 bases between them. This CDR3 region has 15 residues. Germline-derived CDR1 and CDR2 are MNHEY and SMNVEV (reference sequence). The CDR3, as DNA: TGTGCCAGCAGTTTAGTTCTTGGGGTAGGGGATGAGCAGTTCTTC. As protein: CASSLVLGVGDEQFF.

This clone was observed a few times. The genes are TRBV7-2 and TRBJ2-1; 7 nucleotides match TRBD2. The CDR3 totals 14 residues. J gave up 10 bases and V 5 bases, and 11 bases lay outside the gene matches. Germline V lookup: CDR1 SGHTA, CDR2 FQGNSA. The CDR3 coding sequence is TGTGCCAGCAGCCGGGACTATCAGATACCCGAGCAGTTCTTC. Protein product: CASSRDYQIPEQFF.

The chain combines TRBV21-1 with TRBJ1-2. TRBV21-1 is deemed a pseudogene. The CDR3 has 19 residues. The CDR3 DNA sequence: TGTGCCAGCAGCAAAGCAGGTCAGGGTCGAGGGGCTGCCTTCAGTGGCTACACCTTC. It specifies CASSKAGQGRGAAFSGYTF.

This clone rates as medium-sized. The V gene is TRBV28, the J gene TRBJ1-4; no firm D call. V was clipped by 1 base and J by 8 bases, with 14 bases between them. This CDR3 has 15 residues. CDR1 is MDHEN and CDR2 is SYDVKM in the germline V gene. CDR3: CASSLFGRSGEKLFF. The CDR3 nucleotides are TGTGCCAGCAGTTTATTCGGCAGGTCGGGAGAAAAACTGTTTTTT. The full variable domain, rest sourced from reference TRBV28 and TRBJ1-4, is DVKVTQSSRYLVKRTGEKVFLECVQDMDHENMFWYRQDPGLGLRLIYFSYDVKMKEKGDIPEGYSVSREKKERFSLILESASTNQTSMYLCASSLFGRSGEKLFFGSGTQLSVL.